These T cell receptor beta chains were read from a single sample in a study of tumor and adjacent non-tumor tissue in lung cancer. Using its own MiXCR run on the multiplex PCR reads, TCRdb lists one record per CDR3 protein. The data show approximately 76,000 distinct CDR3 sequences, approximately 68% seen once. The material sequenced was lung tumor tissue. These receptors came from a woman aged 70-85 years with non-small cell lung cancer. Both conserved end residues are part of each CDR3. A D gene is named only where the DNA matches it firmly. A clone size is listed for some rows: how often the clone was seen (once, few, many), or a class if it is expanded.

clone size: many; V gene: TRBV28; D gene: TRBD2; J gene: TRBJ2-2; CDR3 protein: CASSRLAANTGELFF; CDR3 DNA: TGTGCCAGCAGCCGCCTAGCGGCGAACACCGGGGAGCTGTTTTTT
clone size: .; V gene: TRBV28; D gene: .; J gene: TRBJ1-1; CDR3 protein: CDSSIFKRGTEAIF; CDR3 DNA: TGTGACAGCAGCATTTTTAAGAGAGGCACTGAAGCTATCTTT
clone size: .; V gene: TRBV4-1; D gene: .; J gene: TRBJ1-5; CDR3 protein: CASSLGQSISSQPQHF; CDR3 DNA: TGCGCCAGCAGCCTTGGACAGTCCATTAGTAGTCAGCCCCAGCATTTT
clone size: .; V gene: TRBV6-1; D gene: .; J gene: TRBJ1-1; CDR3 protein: CASSEIAVGVSTTEAFF; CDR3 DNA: TGTGCCAGCAGTGAAATTGCTGTGGGGGTGTCTACCACTGAAGCTTTCTTT
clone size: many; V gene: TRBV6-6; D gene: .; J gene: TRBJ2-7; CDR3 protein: CASSADTSTVGQYF; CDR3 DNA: TGTGCCAGCAGTGCGGACACCTCTACCGTCGGGCAGTACTTC
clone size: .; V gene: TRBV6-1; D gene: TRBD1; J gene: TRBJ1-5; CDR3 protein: CANSPAGTGVQPQHF; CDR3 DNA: TGTGCCAACAGTCCCGCCGGGACAGGCGTTCAGCCCCAGCATTTT
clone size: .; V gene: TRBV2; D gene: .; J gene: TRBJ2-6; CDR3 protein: CASSMDRIKVLTF; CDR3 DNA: TGTGCCAGCAGTATGGACAGAATCAAGGTCCTGACTTTC
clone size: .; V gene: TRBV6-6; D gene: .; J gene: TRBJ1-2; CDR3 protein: CANRQGTLSLNYGYTF; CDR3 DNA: TGTGCCAACAGGCAAGGGACACTCTCATTAAACTATGGTTACACCTTC
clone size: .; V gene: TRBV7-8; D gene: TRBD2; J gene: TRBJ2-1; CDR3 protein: CASSPGFLAGRHNEQLF; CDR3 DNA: TGTGCCAGCAGTCCAGGGTTCCTAGCGGGCCGACACAATGAGCAGTTATTC
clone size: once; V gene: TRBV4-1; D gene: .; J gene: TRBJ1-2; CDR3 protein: CASNQVEGGDNGCTF; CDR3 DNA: TGCGCCAGCAACCAAGTGGAGGGGGGGGACAATGGTTGCACCTTC
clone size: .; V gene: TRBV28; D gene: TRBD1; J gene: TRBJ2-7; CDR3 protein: CATETDRTMYEQYF; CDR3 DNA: TGTGCCACCGAAACGGACAGGACAATGTACGAGCAGTACTTC
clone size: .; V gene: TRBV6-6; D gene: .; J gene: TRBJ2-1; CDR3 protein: CASSYGLEKSYIELFF; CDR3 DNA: TGTGCCAGCAGTTACGGCCTGGAAAAGTCCTACATTGAGCTGTTCTTC
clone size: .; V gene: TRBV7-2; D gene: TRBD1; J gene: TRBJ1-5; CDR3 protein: CASSTRHRTGDTNQPQHF; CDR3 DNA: TGTGCCAGCAGCACTAGACACCGGACAGGCGACACCAATCAGCCCCAGCATTTT
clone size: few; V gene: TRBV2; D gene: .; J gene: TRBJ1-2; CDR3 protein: CASSPLKGGSYTF; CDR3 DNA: TGTGCCAGCTCCCCCCTGAAGGGGGGAAGCTACACCTTC
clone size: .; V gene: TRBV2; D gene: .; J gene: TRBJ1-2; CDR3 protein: CASILSQGGVDCGYTF; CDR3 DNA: TGTGCCAGCATATTATCCCAGGGAGGAGTAGACTGTGGCTACACCTTC
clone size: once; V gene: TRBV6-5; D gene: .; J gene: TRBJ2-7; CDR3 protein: CASSYFSMNYEQYF; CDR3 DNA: TGTGCCAGCAGTTACTTCAGCATGAACTACGAGCAGTACTTC
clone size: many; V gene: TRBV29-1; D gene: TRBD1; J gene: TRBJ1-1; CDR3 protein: CSVGSWGQGSPEAFF; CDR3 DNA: TGCAGCGTTGGGTCCTGGGGACAGGGAAGTCCTGAAGCTTTCTTT
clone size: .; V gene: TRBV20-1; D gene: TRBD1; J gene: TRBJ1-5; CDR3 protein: CSARDDRGKRSNQPQHF; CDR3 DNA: TGCAGTGCTAGAGATGACAGGGGTAAGCGTAGCAATCAGCCCCAGCATTTT
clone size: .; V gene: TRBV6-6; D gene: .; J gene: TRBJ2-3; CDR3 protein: CASSPRDFPYTQYF; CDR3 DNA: TGTGCCAGTAGTCCCCGGGACTTTCCATATACGCAGTATTTT
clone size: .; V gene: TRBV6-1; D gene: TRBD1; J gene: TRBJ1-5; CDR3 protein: CASSESDRGDQLQHF; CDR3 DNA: TGTGCCAGCAGTGAATCAGACAGGGGCGACCAACTCCAGCATTTT
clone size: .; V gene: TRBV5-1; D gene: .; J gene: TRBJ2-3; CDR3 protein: CASRPGSEITDTQYF; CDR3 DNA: TGCGCCAGCAGACCCGGGAGCGAAATCACAGATACCCAATATTTT
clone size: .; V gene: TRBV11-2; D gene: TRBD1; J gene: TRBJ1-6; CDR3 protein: CASSLDRGGSLLHF; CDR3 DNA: TGTGCCAGCAGTTTAGACAGGGGTGGTTCACTCCTTCACTTT
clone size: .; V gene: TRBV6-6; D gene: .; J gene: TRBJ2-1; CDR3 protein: CASSPRYYNVQFF; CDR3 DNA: TGTGCCAGCAGCCCCCGGTACTACAATGTGCAGTTCTTC
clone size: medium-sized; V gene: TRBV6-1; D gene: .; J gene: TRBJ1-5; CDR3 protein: CASNLNGRQPQHF; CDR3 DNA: TGTGCCAGCAACCTGAACGGAAGACAGCCCCAGCATTTT
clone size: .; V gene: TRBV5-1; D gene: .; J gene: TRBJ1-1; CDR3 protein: CASSLQAAMNTEAFF; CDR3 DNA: TGCGCCAGCAGCCTCCAGGCAGCCATGAACACTGAAGCTTTCTTT
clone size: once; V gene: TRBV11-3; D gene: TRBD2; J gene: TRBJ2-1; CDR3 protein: CAGCLGGLGVEQFF; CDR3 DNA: TGTGCCGGCTGCTTAGGCGGACTAGGGGTTGAGCAGTTCTTC
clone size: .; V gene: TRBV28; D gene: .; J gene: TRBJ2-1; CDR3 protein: CSSSPNFTLSYNEQFF; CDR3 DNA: TGTTCCAGCAGTCCCAATTTTACGTTATCCTACAATGAGCAGTTCTTC
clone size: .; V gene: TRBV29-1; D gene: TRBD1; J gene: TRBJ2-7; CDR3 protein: CSVDDALGQGSHEQYF; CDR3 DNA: TGCAGCGTTGACGACGCCCTGGGACAGGGGTCTCACGAGCAGTACTTC
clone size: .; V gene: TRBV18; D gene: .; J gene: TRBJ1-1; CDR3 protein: CTSSPGANTEAFF; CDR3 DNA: TGTACCAGCTCACCGGGTGCGAACACTGAAGCTTTCTTT
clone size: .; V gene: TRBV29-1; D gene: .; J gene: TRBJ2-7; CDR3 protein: CSVRRTTGYYEQYF; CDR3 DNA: TGCAGCGTTCGTAGGACCACAGGATACTACGAGCAATACTTC
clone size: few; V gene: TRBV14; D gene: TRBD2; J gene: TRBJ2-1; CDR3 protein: CASSQWTSWRSYPEFF; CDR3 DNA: TGTGCCAGCAGCCAATGGACTAGCTGGAGGTCTTATCCGGAGTTCTTC
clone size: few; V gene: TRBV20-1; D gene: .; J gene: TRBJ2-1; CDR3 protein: CSARDRVNYNEQFF; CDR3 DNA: TGCAGTGCTAGAGATCGAGTCAACTACAATGAGCAGTTCTTC
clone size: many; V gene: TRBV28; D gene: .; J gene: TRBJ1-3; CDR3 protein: CASSAAGNTIYF; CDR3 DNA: TGTGCCAGCAGCGCCGCTGGAAACACCATATATTTT
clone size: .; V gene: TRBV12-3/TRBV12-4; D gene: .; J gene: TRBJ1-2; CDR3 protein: CVSTETAPYGYTF; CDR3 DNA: TGTGTCAGCACCGAGACAGCCCCCTACGGCTACACCTTC
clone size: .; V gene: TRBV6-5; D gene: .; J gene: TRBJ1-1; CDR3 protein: CASENRDLGAFF; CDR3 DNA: TGTGCCAGCGAGAACAGGGACTTGGGAGCTTTCTTT
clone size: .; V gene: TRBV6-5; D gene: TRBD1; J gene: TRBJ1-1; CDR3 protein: CASSYSRTGGLSAEAVF; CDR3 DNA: TGTGCCAGCAGTTACTCTCGGACAGGGGGATTGAGCGCTGAAGCTGTCTTT
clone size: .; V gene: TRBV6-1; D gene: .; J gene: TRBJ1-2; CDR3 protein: CASSVYRDDRGYTF; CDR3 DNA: TGTGCCAGCAGTGTGTACAGGGACGACCGGGGCTACACCTTC
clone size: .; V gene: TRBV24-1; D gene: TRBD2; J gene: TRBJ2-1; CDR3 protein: CATSHPTLEREGREQFF; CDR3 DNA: TGTGCCACCAGTCATCCAACCTTAGAGCGGGAGGGCCGCGAGCAGTTCTTC
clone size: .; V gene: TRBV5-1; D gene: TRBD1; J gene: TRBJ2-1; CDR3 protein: CVSSPEGGQGATTDKNPLAQFF; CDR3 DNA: TGCGTCAGCAGCCCGGAGGGCGGACAGGGGGCAACCACGGACAAAAACCCACTAGCGCAGTTCTTC
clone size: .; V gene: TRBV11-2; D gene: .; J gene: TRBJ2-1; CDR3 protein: CASSLDRANEQFF; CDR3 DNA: TGTGCCAGCAGCTTAGATCGCGCCAATGAGCAGTTCTTC
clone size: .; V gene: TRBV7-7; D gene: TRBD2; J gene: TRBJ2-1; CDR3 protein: CASSQGTSGFSEQFF; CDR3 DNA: TGTGCTAGCAGCCAAGGGACTAGCGGTTTTAGTGAGCAGTTCTTC
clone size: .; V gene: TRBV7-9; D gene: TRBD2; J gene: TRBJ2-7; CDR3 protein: CASSPGGTNNEQYF; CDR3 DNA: TGTGCTAGCAGCCCGGGCGGGACTAACAACGAGCAGTACTTC
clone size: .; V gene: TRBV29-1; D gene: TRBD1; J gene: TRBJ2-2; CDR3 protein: CNVERTGGPGELFF; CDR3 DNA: TGCAACGTTGAACGGACAGGCGGGCCCGGGGAGCTATTTTTT
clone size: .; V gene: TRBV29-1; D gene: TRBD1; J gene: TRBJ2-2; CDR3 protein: CSFFGDRDTGELIF; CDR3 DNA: TGCAGCTTCTTTGGGGACAGGGACACCGGGGAGCTGATTTTT
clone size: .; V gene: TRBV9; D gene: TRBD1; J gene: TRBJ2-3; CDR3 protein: CASSVFQGAQYF; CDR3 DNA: TGTGCCAGCAGCGTATTCCAGGGGGCGCAGTATTTT
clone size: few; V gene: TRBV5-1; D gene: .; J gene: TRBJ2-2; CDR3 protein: CASRLQTGELFF; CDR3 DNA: TGCGCCAGCAGACTGCAGACCGGGGAGCTGTTTTTT
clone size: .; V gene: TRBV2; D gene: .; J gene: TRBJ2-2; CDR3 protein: CASSDPGQNPGELFF; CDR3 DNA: TGTGCCAGCAGTGATCCGGGACAAAACCCCGGGGAGCTGTTTTTT